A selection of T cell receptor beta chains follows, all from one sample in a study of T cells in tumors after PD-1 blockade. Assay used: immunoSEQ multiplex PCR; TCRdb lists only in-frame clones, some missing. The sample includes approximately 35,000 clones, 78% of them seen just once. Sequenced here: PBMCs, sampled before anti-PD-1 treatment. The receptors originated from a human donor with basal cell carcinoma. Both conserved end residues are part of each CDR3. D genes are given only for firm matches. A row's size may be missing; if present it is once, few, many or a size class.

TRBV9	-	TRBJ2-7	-	CASSPSEQGWRGREQYF	TGTGCCAGCAGCCCCTCCGAGCAAGGGTGGAGGGGGCGCGAGCAGTACTTC
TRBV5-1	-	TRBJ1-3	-	CASSASQGNTIYF	TGCGCCAGCAGCGCAAGTCAGGGAAACACCATATATTTT
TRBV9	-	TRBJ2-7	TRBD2	CASSRRGDGGTFYEQYF	TGTGCCAGCAGCCGCCGGGGGGACGGGGGGACTTTCTACGAGCAGTACTTC
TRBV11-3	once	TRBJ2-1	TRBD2	CASSLGRLAGPYNEQFF	TGTGCCAGCAGCTTAGGTCGGCTAGCGGGTCCTTACAATGAGCAGTTCTTC
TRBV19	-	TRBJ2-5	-	CASSRGLQETQYF	TGTGCCAGTAGTAGAGGCCTCCAAGAGACCCAGTACTTC
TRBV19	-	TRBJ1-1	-	CASSRRSAANTEAFF	TGTGCCAGTAGTAGACGTTCGGCAGCGAACACTGAAGCTTTCTTT
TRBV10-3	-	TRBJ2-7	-	CAISEESYEQYF	TGTGCCATCAGTGAGGAGTCCTACGAGCAGTACTTC
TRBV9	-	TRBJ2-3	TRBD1	CASSPRDRTDTQYF	TGTGCCAGCAGCCCCCGGGACAGAACAGATACGCAGTATTTT
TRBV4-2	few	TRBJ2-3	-	CASSQALQGGSTDTQYF	TGTGCCAGCAGCCAAGCCTTACAGGGGGGGAGCACAGATACGCAGTATTTT
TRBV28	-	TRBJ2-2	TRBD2	CASSNLLAANTGELFF	TGTGCCAGCAGCAACCTCCTAGCGGCGAACACCGGGGAGCTGTTTTTT
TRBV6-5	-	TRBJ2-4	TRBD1	CASSGAGTAKNIQYF	TGTGCCAGCAGCGGGGCCGGGACAGCAAAAAACATTCAGTACTTC
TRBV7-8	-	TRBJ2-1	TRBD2	CASSLAPSGGGRGQFF	TGTGCCAGCAGCTTAGCCCCTAGCGGGGGGGGCCGAGGGCAGTTCTTC
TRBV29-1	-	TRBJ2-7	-	CSAATGLPYEQYF	TGCAGCGCAGCAACGGGGCTCCCTTACGAGCAGTACTTC
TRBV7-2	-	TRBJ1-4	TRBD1	CASSSDRGGEKLFF	TGTGCCAGCAGCTCGGACAGGGGGGGGGAAAAACTGTTTTTT
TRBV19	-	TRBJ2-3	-	CASSMVQRADTQYF	TGTGCCAGTAGTATGGTTCAGCGAGCAGATACGCAGTATTTT
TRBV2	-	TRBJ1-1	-	CASRIREATEAFF	TGTGCCAGCAGGATCAGGGAAGCCACTGAAGCTTTCTTT
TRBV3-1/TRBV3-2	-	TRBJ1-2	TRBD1	CASTPDGTALPGNYGYTF	TGTGCCAGCACCCCCGACGGGACAGCTCTCCCGGGGAACTATGGCTACACCTTC
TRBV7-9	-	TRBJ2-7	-	CASSLATGIHEQYF	TGTGCCAGCAGCTTAGCCACAGGGATCCACGAGCAGTACTTC
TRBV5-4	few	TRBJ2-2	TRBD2	CASSLAVAGNTGELFF	TGTGCCAGCAGCTTGGCCGTAGCGGGTAACACCGGGGAGCTGTTTTTT
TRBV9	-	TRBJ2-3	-	CASSGPTDTQYF	TGTGCCAGCAGCGGCCCGACAGATACGCAGTATTTT
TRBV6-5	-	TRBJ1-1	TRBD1	CASSYRTGGGTEAFF	TGTGCCAGCAGTTACCGAACAGGGGGCGGCACTGAAGCTTTCTTT
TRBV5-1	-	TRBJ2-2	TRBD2	CASSTSAGGQDGELFF	TGCGCCAGCAGCACTAGTGCGGGAGGGCAGGACGGGGAGCTGTTTTTT
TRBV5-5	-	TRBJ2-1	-	CASSDGTSSYNEQFF	TGTGCCAGCAGCGACGGGACTTCCTCCTACAATGAGCAGTTCTTC
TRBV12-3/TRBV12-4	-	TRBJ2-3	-	CASRITDTQYF	TGTGCCAGCAGAATCACAGATACGCAGTATTTT
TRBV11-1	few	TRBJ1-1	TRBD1	CASSLTGDIGTEAFF	TGTGCCAGCAGCTTGACAGGGGATATCGGCACTGAAGCTTTCTTT
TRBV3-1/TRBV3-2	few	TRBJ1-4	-	CASSQGVETNEKLFF	TGTGCCAGCAGCCAGGGGGTTGAGACTAATGAAAAACTGTTTTTT